This record covers a single TCR beta chain. This clone was counted once. Its antigen is not yet known. No base quality values were provided; no much bigger clone lies one nucleotide off. The trim is 7 bases for V and 0 bases for J, with a gap of 13 bases between the germline ends. Including cysteine and phenylalanine, the CDR3 has 15 amino acids. The DNA shown is the 45-base CDR3, in frame from base 1. The germline V gene yields SNHLY for CDR1 and FYNNEI for CDR2. The library was generated by the immunoSEQ multiplex PCR assay. In TCRdb, the immuneACCESS table is reduced to in-frame sequences with V and J assigned. These tables do not hold every clone; where another copy was compared, an unresolved V gene accounts for under half, and the others remain unexplained. This sample has more than 70,000 clones in its table, and roughly nine tenths of those were observed once. The top ten clones comprise roughly 0.28% of the sample.

The data originate from a study of technical replicates of blood from several donors (TCRdb year 2017). The sample comprised T cells isolated from PBMCs. The chain was built from TRBV2 and TRBJ1-5; the D gene remains uncertain. The receptor's source is a human donor in good health. CDR3 loop: CASIPGEGSNQPQHF. Here is the DNA: TGTGCCAGCATCCCCGGGGAGGGTAGCAATCAGCCCCAGCATTTT.